This entry is about one T cell receptor beta chain. These data come from a study of technical replicates of blood from a few donors. The table came from immunoSEQ multiplex PCR; TCRdb's copy has only in-frame clones and leaves some out. The profile covers roughly 66,000 clones, with approximately 83% appearing a single time and around 5.5% taken by the ten largest. CDR1 is SGHNT, CDR2 YYREEE, per germline (reference sequence). V dropped 1 base and J dropped 4 bases, with 11 bases sitting between them. The CDR3 extends over 14 amino acids. The specimen was PBMCs. This sequence joins TRBV5-4 and TRBJ2-5, with D possibly being TRBD2 (6 bases). This receptor was identified in a human donor in good health. Some clones in this sample may be carry-over from other donors' samples. CDR3 sequence (DNA): TGTGCCAGCAGCTTGTGGAGGGATCGAGAGACCCAGTACTTC. Translated, it gives CASSLWRDRETQYF.